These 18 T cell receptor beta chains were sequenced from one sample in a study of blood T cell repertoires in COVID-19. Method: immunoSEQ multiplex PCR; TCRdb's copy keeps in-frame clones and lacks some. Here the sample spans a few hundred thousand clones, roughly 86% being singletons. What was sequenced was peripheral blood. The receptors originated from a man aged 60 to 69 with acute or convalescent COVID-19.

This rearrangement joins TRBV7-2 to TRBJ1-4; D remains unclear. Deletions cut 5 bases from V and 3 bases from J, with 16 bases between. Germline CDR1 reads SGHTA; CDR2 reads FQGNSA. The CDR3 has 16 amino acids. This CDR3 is CASSTRTISANEKLFF. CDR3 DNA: TGTGCCAGCAGCACCCGGACTATATCAGCTAATGAAAAACTGTTTTTT.

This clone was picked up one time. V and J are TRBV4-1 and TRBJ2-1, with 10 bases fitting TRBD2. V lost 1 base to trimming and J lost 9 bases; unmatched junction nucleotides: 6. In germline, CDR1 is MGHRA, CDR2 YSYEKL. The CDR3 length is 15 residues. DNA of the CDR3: TGCGCCAGCAGCCAAGTACCAGCGGGGGGGCTTGAGCAGTTCTTC. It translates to CASSQVPAGGLEQFF.

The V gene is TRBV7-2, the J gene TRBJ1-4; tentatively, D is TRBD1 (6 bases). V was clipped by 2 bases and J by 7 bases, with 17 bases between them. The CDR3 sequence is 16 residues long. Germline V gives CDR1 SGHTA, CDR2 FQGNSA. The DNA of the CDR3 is TGTGCCAGCAGCTTACGGGCTGGGGGAGGGGGTGAAAAACTGTTTTTT. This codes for CASSLRAGGGGEKLFF.

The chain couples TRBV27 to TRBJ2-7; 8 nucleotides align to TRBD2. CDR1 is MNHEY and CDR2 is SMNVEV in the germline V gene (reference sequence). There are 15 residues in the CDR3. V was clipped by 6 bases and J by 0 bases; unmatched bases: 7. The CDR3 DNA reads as TGTGCCAGCAGCAAAAGCGGGGGTATCTCCTACGAGCAGTACTTC. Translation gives CASSKSGGISYEQYF.

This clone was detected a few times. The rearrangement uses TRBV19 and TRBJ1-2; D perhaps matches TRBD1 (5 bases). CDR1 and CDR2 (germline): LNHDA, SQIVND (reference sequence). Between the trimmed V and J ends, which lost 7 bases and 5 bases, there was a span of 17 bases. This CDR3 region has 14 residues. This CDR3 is CASKKSGTQYGYTF. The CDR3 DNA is TGTGCCAGTAAGAAATCGGGGACTCAATATGGCTACACCTTC.

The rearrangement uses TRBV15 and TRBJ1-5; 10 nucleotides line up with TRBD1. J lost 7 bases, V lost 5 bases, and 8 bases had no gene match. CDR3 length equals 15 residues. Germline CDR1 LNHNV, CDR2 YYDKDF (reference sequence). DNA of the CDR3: TGTGCCACCAGCCTCCAGGACAGGGGGGGCCAGCCCCAGCATTTT. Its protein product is CATSLQDRGGQPQHF.

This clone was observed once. The CDR3 loop reads CATSGGLAGGYNEQFF. Here the CDR3 DNA reads TGTGCCACCAGCGGGGGACTAGCGGGGGGATACAATGAGCAGTTCTTC. The rearrangement joins TRBV15 to TRBJ2-1; TRBD2 matches at 15 bases. The CDR3 contains 16 residues. In germline, CDR1 is LNHNV, CDR2 YYDKDF (reference sequence). With 5 bases clipped from V and 4 bases from J, the junction kept 3 bases outside the gene matches.

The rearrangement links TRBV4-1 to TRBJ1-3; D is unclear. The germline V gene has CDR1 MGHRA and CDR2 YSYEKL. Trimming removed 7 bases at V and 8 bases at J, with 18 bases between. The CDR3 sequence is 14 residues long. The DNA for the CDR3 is TGCGCCAGCAAGTGGCAGGAGGGTAGTTACACCATATATTTT. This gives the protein CASKWQEGSYTIYF.

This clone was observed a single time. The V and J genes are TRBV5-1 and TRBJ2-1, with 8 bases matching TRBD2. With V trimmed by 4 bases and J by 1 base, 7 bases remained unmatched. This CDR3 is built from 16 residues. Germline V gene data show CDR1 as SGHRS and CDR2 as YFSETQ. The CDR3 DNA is TGCGCCAGCAGCCCCGGGGGCGGGGGGTCCTACAATGAGCAGTTCTTC. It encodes CASSPGGGGSYNEQFF.

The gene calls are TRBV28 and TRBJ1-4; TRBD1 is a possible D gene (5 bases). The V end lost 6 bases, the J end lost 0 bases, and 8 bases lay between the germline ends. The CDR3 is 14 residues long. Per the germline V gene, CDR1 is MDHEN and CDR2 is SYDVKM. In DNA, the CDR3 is TGTGCCAGCAGACCAGGGACAACTAATGAAAAACTGTTTTTT. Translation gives CASRPGTTNEKLFF.

CDR3 sequence: CASSGHRLANYGYTF. The CDR3 bases are TGTGCCAGCTCGGGACACCGGTTAGCTAACTATGGCTACACCTTC. The chain recombines TRBV11-2 with TRBJ1-2; the D gene is possibly TRBD1 (6 bases). CDR1 and CDR2 from the germline V gene are SGHAT and FQNNGV. This CDR3 is built from 15 residues. Between the trimmed V and J ends, which lost 8 bases and 0 bases, there was a span of 16 bases.

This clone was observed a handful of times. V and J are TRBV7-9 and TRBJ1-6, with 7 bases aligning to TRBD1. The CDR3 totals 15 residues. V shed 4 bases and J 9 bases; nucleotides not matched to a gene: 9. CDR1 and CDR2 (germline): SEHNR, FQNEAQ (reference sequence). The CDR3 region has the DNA TGTGCCAGCAGCTCGCGGGACAGATTGAGTTCACCCCTCCACTTT. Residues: CASSSRDRLSSPLHF.

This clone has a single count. The CDR3 DNA reads TGCGCCAGCAGCTTGGCCGCGGGGAGCACAGATACGCAGTATTTT. It encodes CASSLAAGSTDTQYF. J is TRBJ2-3 and V is TRBV5-1, with D perhaps TRBD2 (6 bases). Germline CDR1 SGHRS, CDR2 YFSETQ. V gave up 0 bases and J gave up 0 bases, with 8 bases separating them. The CDR3 loop spans 15 amino acids.

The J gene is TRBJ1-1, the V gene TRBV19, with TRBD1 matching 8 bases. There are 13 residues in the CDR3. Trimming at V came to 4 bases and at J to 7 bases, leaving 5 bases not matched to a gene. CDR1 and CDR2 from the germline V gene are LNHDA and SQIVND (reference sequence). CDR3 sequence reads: CASSRRDRLEAFF. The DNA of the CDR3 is TGTGCCAGTAGTAGACGGGACAGGCTTGAAGCTTTCTTT.

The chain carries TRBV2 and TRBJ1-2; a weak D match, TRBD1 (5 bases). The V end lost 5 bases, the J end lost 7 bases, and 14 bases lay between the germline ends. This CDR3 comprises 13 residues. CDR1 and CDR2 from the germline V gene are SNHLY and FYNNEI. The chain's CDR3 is CASSNPGQGGYTF. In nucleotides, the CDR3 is TGTGCCAGCAGTAACCCAGGGCAAGGTGGCTACACCTTC.

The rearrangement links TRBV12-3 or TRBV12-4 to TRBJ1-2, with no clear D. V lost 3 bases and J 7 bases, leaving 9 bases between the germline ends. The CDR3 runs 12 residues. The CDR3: CASSFGKAGYTF. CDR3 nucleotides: TGTGCCAGCAGTTTCGGGAAAGCTGGCTACACCTTC.

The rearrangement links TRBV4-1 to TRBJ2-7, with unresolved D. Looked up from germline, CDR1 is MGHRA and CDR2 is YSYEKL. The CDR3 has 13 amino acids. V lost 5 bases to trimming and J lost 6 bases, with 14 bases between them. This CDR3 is CASSAPRSGEQYF. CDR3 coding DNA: TGCGCCAGCAGCGCCCCCCGGTCGGGCGAGCAGTACTTC.

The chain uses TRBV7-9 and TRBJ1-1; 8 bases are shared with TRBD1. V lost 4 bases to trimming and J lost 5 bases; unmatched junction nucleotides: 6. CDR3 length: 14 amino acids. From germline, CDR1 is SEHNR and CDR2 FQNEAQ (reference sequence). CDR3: CASSSDRGRTEAFF. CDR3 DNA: TGTGCCAGCAGCTCCGACAGGGGTCGGACTGAAGCTTTCTTT.